Following are 23 T cell receptor beta chains from one sample sequenced in a study of OX40 agonist ivuxolimab in advanced cancers. Assay: immunoSEQ multiplex PCR; the TCRdb copy retains only in-frame clones and omits some. This table holds around 62,000 clones, roughly nine tenths found once. Sequencing was performed on CD4+ or CD8+ T cells sorted from blood, taken in a trial of the OX40 agonist ivuxolimab. The receptor source for this set is an adult with an advanced solid tumor such as melanoma, head and neck, liver or kidney cancer.

In its sample, this clone was seen a few times. The chain joins TRBV4-2 to TRBJ2-2, with D possibly being TRBD1 (6 bases). The CDR3 contains 13 residues. CDR1 is LGHNA and CDR2 is YNFKEQ in the germline V gene. Trimming removed 4 bases from V and 6 bases from J, with 9 bases in between. As DNA, the CDR3 is TGTGCCAGCAGCCCAGGGGCAGCCGGGGAGCTGTTTTTT. It specifies CASSPGAAGELFF.

With respect to this clone: One junction end disagrees with the germline gene, perhaps due to a read error. The same CDR3 can be traced to other DNA sequences in this sample. The chain joins TRBV19 to TRBJ1-4; D unclear. Looked up from germline, CDR1 is LNHDA and CDR2 is SQIVND (reference sequence). This CDR3 has 16 residues. CDR3 loop: CASSILRAATNEKLFF. DNA of the CDR3: TGTGCCAGTAGTATATTACGGGCAGCAACCAATGAAAAACTGTTTTTT.

The chain carries TRBV5-8 and TRBJ1-2; TRBD1 matches 10 bases. Looked up from germline, CDR1 is SGHTS and CDR2 is YDEGEE. The CDR3 extends over 15 amino acids. V dropped 2 bases and J dropped 8; count of bases not matched to a gene: 9. The CDR3 coding sequence is TGTGCCAGCAGCTTTCGGGACAGGGGAGCAAGGGGCTACACCTTC. Translation gives CASSFRDRGARGYTF.

On this clone: The junction departs from the called germline gene at one end, perhaps through a read error. This chain connects TRBV7-7 to TRBJ2-2, with 8 bases lining up with TRBD1. This CDR3 is 16 amino acids long. Germline V gives CDR1 SSHAT, CDR2 FNYEAQ (reference sequence). The CDR3 protein is CASSLSPTGDTGELFF. CDR3 coding DNA: TGTGCTAGCAGCTTATCCCCGACAGGGGACACCGGGGAGCTGTTTTTT.

The rearrangement uses TRBV9 and TRBJ2-1; TRBD2 matches 8 bases. This CDR3 comprises 16 residues. V lost 0 bases and J lost 4; bases outside the gene matches: 6. The germline CDR1 and CDR2 sequences are SGDLS and YYNGEE. The CDR3 nucleotides read TGTGCCAGCAGCGTAGGGCGGGAGGTAAAATACAATGAGCAGTTCTTC. It specifies CASSVGREVKYNEQFF. Using reference TRBV9 and TRBJ2-1 for the parts outside the CDR3, the full variable domain is DSGVTQTPKHLITATGQRVTLRCSPRSGDLSVYWYQQSLDQGLQFLIQYYNGEERAKGNILERFSAQQFPDLHSELNLSSLELGDSALYFCASSVGREVKYNEQFFGPGTRLTVL.

The genes are TRBV6-5 and TRBJ2-1; 7 bases match TRBD2. With 2 bases clipped from V and 7 bases from J, the junction kept 8 bases outside the gene matches. This CDR3 has 15 amino acids. CDR1 is MNHEY, CDR2 SVGAGI, per germline. The CDR3 DNA follows: TGTGCCAGCAGTTACGGGAGGGCCTCGGAGAATGAGCAGTTCTTC. Translation: CASSYGRASENEQFF.

The gene calls are TRBV14 and TRBJ1-6; TRBD1 matches at 9 bases. Trimming cost V 3 bases and J 7 bases; bases outside gene matches: 4. CDR3 size: 15 residues. Germline CDR1 and CDR2: SGHDN and FVKESK. CDR3 nucleotide sequence: TGTGCCAGCAGCCAGGGACAGGGCTCGAATTCACCCCTCCACTTT. This translates into CASSQGQGSNSPLHF.

This clone was counted a single time. The J gene is TRBJ2-7, the V gene TRBV30, with 9 bases identical to TRBD1. Germline CDR1 is GTSNPN and CDR2 is SVGIG (reference sequence). This CDR3 is 16 amino acids long. V lost 3 bases, J lost 5 bases, and 14 bases stayed unmatched. DNA for the CDR3: TGTGCCTGGAGCTACTATAGGACAGGGGTCATCCACGAGCAGTACTTC. Protein product: CAWSYYRTGVIHEQYF.

This chain connects TRBV6-1 to TRBJ2-1; D uncertain. CDR3 size: 13 residues. In germline, CDR1 is MNHNS, CDR2 SASEGT. The V end was cut by 6 bases, the J end by 8 bases, with 14 bases between. This CDR3 reads CASRSFVGDEQFF. The CDR3 DNA follows: TGTGCCAGCAGGTCGTTCGTCGGCGATGAGCAGTTCTTC.

This chain joins TRBV28 and TRBJ2-7; 7 nucleotides align to TRBD2. The germline CDR1 and CDR2 sequences are MDHEN and SYDVKM. Germline trimming cut 8 bases from V and 3 bases from J; bases unmatched to any gene: 10. The CDR3 is 14 residues long. CDR3 DNA: TGTGCCAGCGAGGCCGGGGGGACCGTCTACGAGCAGTACTTC. Translated: CASEAGGTVYEQYF.

The V gene is TRBV28, the J gene TRBJ2-7, with 7 bases lining up with TRBD1. The J segment lost 2 bases and the V segment lost 1 base, leaving 20 bases of the junction unmatched. Germline V gene sequence: CDR1 MDHEN, CDR2 SYDVKM. This CDR3 contains 20 residues. CDR3 bases: TGTGCCAGCAGTTTATCGATAGGAAGGTTATCCCCGGACAGGACCTACGAGCAGTACTTC. Its translation: CASSLSIGRLSPDRTYEQYF.

The chain recombines TRBV27 with TRBJ2-2; TRBD1 matches 7 bases. This CDR3 is 13 amino acids long. In germline, CDR1 is MNHEY, CDR2 SMNVEV (reference sequence). J was trimmed by 4 bases and V by 5 bases; bases with no gene match: 1. CDR3 residues: CASSHRGTGELFF. CDR3 DNA: TGTGCCAGCAGTCACAGGGGCACCGGGGAGCTGTTTTTT.

The J gene is TRBJ2-1, the V gene TRBV9; 10 positions agree with TRBD2. Germline loops: CDR1 SGDLS, CDR2 YYNGEE. The CDR3 length is 14 residues. V lost 1 base to trimming and J lost 9 bases; unmatched junction nucleotides: 4. In nucleotides, the CDR3 is TGTGCCAGCAGCGTATCCCAGCGGGAGGGTGAGCAGTTCTTC. This translates into CASSVSQREGEQFF.

The chain has TRBV19 and TRBJ2-7; TRBD1 or TRBD2 may be the D gene (5 bases each). Germline CDR1 reads LNHDA; CDR2 reads SQIVND (reference sequence). The CDR3 is 16 amino acids. Trimming stripped 4 bases from V and 2 bases from J, with 18 bases between. CDR3 residues: CASSTSGGFIAYEQYF. Written as DNA, the CDR3 is TGTGCCAGTAGTACGTCTGGGGGATTCATCGCCTACGAGCAGTACTTC. Full variable domain (remainder filled in from reference TRBV19 and TRBJ2-7): DGGITQSPKYLFRKEGQNVTLSCEQNLNHDAMYWYRQDPGQGLRLIYYSQIVNDFQKGDIAEGYSVSREKKESFPLTVTSAQKNPTAFYLCASSTSGGFIAYEQYFGPGTRLTVT.

This clone was recorded once. The chain uses TRBV25-1 and TRBJ2-3; D remains ambiguous. Trimming stripped 4 bases from V and 4 bases from J, with 3 bases between. This CDR3 region has 11 residues. Germline V gene sequence: CDR1 MGHDK, CDR2 SYGVNS. The CDR3 region has the DNA TGTGCCAGCAGTGTGGCAGATACGCAGTATTTT. This gives the protein CASSVADTQYF. The full variable domain, with the rest looked up from reference TRBV25-1 and TRBJ2-3, is EADIYQTPRYLVIGTGKKITLECSQTMGHDKMYWYQQDPGMELHLIHYSYGVNSTEKGDLSSESTVSRIRTEHFPLTLESARPSHTSQYLCASSVADTQYFGPGTRLTVL.

The chain employs TRBV5-8 and TRBJ1-2; 9 nucleotides align to TRBD1. The V gene end was trimmed by 3 bases and the J gene end by 6 bases; junction bases not matched to a gene: 12. The germline V gene encodes CDR1 SGHTS and CDR2 YDEGEE. CDR3 length: 16 residues. The CDR3 region has the DNA TGTGCCAGCAGCTCCCGTGAGGGATACAGGGGGCATGGCTACACCTTC. Its protein product is CASSSREGYRGHGYTF.

The genes are TRBV5-1 and TRBJ2-1; D might be TRBD1 (6 bases). Trimming pared 3 bases from V and 7 bases from J, leaving 20 bases between. This CDR3 region has 16 residues. Looked up from germline, CDR1 is SGHRS and CDR2 is YFSETQ. CDR3 region: CASSSGVLAGTNEQFF. The CDR3 DNA reads as TGCGCCAGCAGCTCTGGAGTCCTAGCCGGGACAAATGAGCAGTTCTTC.

The chain uses TRBV19 and TRBJ1-5; 8 bases match TRBD1. V lost 6 bases and J lost 5; bases outside the gene matches: 6. The CDR3 length is 14 residues. Germline-derived CDR1 and CDR2 are LNHDA and SQIVND (reference sequence). The CDR3 region has the DNA TGTGCCAGTAGCGTTGACAGGGGATATCAGCCCCAGCATTTT. It translates to CASSVDRGYQPQHF.

The chain combines TRBV7-2 with TRBJ2-5; D call uncertain. Trimming left V 2 bases short and J 5 bases short, with 12 bases between. CDR1 SGHTA and CDR2 FQGNSA come from the germline V gene. CDR3 size: 14 residues. The CDR3, as DNA: TGTGCCAGCAGCTTATGGGTAAAAGCGGAGACCCAGTACTTC. Its translation: CASSLWVKAETQYF.

Only a few counts were recorded for this clone. The chain carries TRBV7-8 and TRBJ2-5, with 11 bases fitting TRBD1. In germline, CDR1 is SGHVS, CDR2 FQNEAQ. V lost 5 bases to trimming and J lost 5 bases; unmatched junction nucleotides: 4. The CDR3 contains 14 residues. In DNA, the CDR3 is TGTGCCAGCAGCGGACGGGACAGGGGGGAGACCCAGTACTTC. Amino acid sequence: CASSGRDRGETQYF.

The chain employs TRBV5-1 and TRBJ1-1; 7 bases fit TRBD1. The CDR3 runs to 15 residues. With V trimmed by 6 bases and J by 0 bases, 8 bases remained unmatched. Germline CDR1 reads SGHRS; CDR2 reads YFSETQ. The CDR3: CASNQNRGVNTEAFF. As DNA, the CDR3 is TGCGCCAGCAACCAGAACAGGGGAGTGAACACTGAAGCTTTCTTT.

The chain recombines TRBV6-1 with TRBJ1-3; D unclear. This CDR3 comprises 18 residues. Germline-derived CDR1 and CDR2 are MNHNS and SASEGT. With 0 bases removed from V and 4 bases from J, the gap between germline ends came to 19 bases. The CDR3, as DNA: TGTGCCAGCAGTGAAGCGGTTGGCAGGCGCGCTCGCGGAAACACCATATATTTT. Translation: CASSEAVGRRARGNTIYF.

V and J are TRBV10-3 and TRBJ1-3; TRBD1 might be the D (5 bases). With 6 bases removed from V and 5 bases from J, the gap between germline ends came to 14 bases. The CDR3 sequence is 14 residues long. The germline V gene encodes CDR1 ENHRY and CDR2 SYGVKD. CDR3 region: CAIRTDSDRNTIYF. The CDR3 DNA follows: TGTGCCATCAGGACAGACAGTGATCGAAACACCATATATTTT.